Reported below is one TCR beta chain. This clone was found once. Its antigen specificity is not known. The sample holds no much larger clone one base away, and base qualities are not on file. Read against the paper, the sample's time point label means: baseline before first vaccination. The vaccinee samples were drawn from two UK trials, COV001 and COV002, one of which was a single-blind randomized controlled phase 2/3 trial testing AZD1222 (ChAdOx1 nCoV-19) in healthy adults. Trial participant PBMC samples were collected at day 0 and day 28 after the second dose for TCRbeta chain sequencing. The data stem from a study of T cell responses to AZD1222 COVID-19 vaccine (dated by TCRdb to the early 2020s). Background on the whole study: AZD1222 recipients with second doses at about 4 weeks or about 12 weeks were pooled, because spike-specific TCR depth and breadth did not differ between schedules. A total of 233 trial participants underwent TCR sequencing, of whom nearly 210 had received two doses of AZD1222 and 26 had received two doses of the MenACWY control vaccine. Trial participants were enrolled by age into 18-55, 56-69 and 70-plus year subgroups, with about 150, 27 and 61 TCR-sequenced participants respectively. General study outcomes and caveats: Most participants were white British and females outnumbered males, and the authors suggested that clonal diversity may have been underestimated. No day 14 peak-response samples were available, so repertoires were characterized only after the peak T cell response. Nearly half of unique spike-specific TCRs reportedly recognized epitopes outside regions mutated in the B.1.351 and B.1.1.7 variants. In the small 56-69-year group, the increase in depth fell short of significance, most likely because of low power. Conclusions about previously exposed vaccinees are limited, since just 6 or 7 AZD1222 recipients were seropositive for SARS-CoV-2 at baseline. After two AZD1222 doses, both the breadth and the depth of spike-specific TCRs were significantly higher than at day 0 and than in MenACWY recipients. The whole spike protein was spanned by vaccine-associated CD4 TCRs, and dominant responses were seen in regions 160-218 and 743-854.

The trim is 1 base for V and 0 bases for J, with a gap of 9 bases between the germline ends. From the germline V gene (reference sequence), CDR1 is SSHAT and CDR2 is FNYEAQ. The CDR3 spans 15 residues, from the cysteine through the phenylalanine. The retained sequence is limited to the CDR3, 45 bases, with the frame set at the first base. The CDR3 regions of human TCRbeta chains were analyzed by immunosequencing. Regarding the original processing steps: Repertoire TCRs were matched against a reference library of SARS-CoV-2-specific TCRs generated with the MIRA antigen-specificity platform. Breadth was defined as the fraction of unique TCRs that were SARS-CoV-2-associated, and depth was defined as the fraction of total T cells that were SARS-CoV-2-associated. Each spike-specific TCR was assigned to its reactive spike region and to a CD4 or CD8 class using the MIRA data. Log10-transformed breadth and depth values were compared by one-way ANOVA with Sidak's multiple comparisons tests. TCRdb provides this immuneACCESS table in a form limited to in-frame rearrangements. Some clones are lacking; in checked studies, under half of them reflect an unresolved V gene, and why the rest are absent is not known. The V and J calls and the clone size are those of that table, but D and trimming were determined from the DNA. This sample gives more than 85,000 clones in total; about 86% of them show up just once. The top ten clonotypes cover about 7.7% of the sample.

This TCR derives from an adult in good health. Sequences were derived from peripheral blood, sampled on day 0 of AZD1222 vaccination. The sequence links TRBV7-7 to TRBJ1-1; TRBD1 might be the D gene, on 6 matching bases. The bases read TGTGCCAGCAGCTTAGAGGGGGGTATGAACACTGAAGCTTTCTTT. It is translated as CASSLEGGMNTEAFF.